This T cell receptor (beta chain) was profiled in a study of T cell clusters in autoimmune cytopenias. On the study more broadly: A median of about 52,000 TRB reads per sample yielded a median roughly 2,000 distinct clonotypes.

Study results and limitations: A dominant lymphoma-associated repertoire apparently masked the cluster-lack signature in secondary cytopenia versus chronic lymphocytic leukemia.

TRB was amplified from about 270 ng of peripheral blood genomic DNA per sample. This CDR3 contains 14 residues. Germline V gives CDR1 PRHDT, CDR2 FYEKMQ (reference sequence). This clonotype is deemed medium-sized by its frequency. What it binds is not known. TRB rearrangements were amplified by touch-down multiplex PCR with mixed TRB-A/B primers. Each CDR3 protein gets one entry in TCRdb, which reprocessed the multiplex PCR reads and gives no DNA. Reported are 5,500 to 8,000 distinct CDR3 sequences; the ten largest clones contain approximately 25%. The source material was peripheral blood. This sequence was found in a human donor with an autoimmune cytopenia or autoimmune hepatitis (not recorded which). The genes are TRBV13 and TRBJ2-3; no DNA is available, so the TRBD2 call from TCRdb remains unchecked. CDR3 region: CASSSTSGRNTQYF.